This TCR beta chain was sequenced in a study of cytomegalovirus exposure and HLA in healthy donors. Study-wide results and limits: Later on, an analysis found that several of the most significant clusters appeared to be linked to common viral pathogens, which included parvovirus B19. Altogether, some 160 TCR beta chains were recorded as cytomegalovirus-associated. Rarity marked most TCR sequences, yet some public TCRs occurred in many donors.

The donors gave bone marrow, and they were healthy. There are a few counts of this clone. Its specificity is unknown. Both 60 Vbeta primers and 13 Jbeta primers went into the PCR. Assay: immunoSEQ multiplex PCR; the TCRdb copy retains only in-frame clones and omits some. The data contain approximately 290,000 clones, 80% of them seen just once; the ten biggest clones take up 0.3%. The CDR3 is made up of 13 amino acids. Trimming took 7 bases from V and 6 from J; bases not matched to a gene: 4. In germline, CDR1 is LNHDA, CDR2 SQIVND (reference sequence). Sequenced input: PBMCs. This receptor was obtained from a girl aged 2 to 9 in good health and CMV-seronegative. The chain is built from TRBV19 and TRBJ2-7; 12 bases line up with TRBD1. The CDR3 nucleotides read TGTGCCAGTATAGGGACAGGGGGCTCCGAGCAGTACTTC. Its protein product is CASIGTGGSEQYF. Variable domain in full (rest from reference TRBV19 and TRBJ2-7): DGGITQSPKYLFRKEGQNVTLSCEQNLNHDAMYWYRQDPGQGLRLIYYSQIVNDFQKGDIAEGYSVSREKKESFPLTVTSAQKNPTAFYLCASIGTGGSEQYFGPGTRLTVT.